This T cell receptor beta chain was captured by sequencing in a study of T cell repertoires in cytomegalovirus infection. About the study: It was the public TCR beta signatures that indicated both CMV infection and matching HLA type. Study-wide findings and caveats: Cumulated frequencies of public TCR beta families served to identify carriers of CMV plus the relevant HLA. The study found HLA-C-restricted CMV-specific TCR beta clonotypes dominating the ex vivo response.

TCRdb re-analysed the reads in MiXCR, keeping a single row per CDR3 protein. The sample has some 180,000 distinct CDR3 sequences; about 15% are singletons. V lost 5 bases and J 4 bases, leaving 23 bases between the germline ends. This CDR3 contains 17 residues. Looked up from germline, CDR1 is MDHEN and CDR2 is SYDVKM. A note on this clonotype: What it recognizes is unknown.

The specimen was CD8+ T cells from PBMCs. The clonotype originates from a human donor in good health (CMV status not recorded). Some clones in this sample may be carry-over from other donors' samples. The rearrangement joins TRBV28 to TRBJ2-5, with D perhaps assigned TRBD1 or TRBD2 (5 bases each). CDR3 sequence (DNA): TGTGCCAGCAGTCCACGTTGGGGACCTAGGACCCGAGAGACCCAGTACTTC. It is translated as CASSPRWGPRTRETQYF.